This T cell receptor (beta chain) was identified during a study of graft-versus-host responses after intestinal transplantation. Background on the study: Every one of the recipients received anti-thymocyte globulin induction and afterwards took tacrolimus and steroids for roughly three years.

The ends were cut back, 4 bases at V and 6 bases at J, with 14 bases in the middle. The CDR3 loop spans 14 amino acids. Germline-derived CDR1 and CDR2 are SGHNT and YYREEE (reference sequence). The table came from immunoSEQ multiplex PCR; TCRdb's copy has only in-frame clones and leaves some out. The sample includes some 76,000 clones, around 86% of them seen just once. Study conclusions and caveats: After transplant, early declines in HvG clones were associated with peak levels of circulating GvH clones. Graft-donor T cell macrochimerism in patients accompanied high graft-versus-host to host-versus-graft clonal ratios in allografts.

Notes on this clone: The antigen remains unidentified.

This specimen consisted of unstimulated CD8+ T cells sorted from spleen or lymph node cells, obtained before transplant. The clonotype was recovered from a human donor who was the organ donor for an intestinal transplant. The rearrangement joins TRBV5-4 to TRBJ1-5; unclear D gene. Here the CDR3 DNA reads TGTGCCAGCAGCCAAGACGGTGGATTTCAGCCCCAGCATTTT. Translating gives CASSQDGGFQPQHF.